This T cell receptor beta chain was found in a study of shared clonotypes between healthy human individuals. Findings of the study overall: Expectations were that clonotype sharing among donors would be affected by sequencing depth.

The assay was carried out at the deep level. A 200 ng quantity of DNA, some 30,000 T cell genomes, went into the sorted-subset replicate PCRs. Under the authors' procedure: Because ImmunoSEQ provided only junction sequences with no quality scores, the filtering differed. The method was immunoSEQ multiplex PCR; TCRdb's version includes in-frame clones alone and lacks a portion of them. The V and J calls and the clone size are those of that table, but D and trimming were determined from the DNA. Of 1 million to 1.3 million clones detected, around 78% appear once; the ten largest clones hold 0.61%. The CDR3 runs to 11 residues. The germline V gene encodes CDR1 DFQATT and CDR2 SNEGSKA (reference sequence). Deletions cut 5 bases from V and 3 bases from J, with 8 bases between. On this clone: No antigen is known for it.

This TCR came from a man between 18 and 29 years old in good health. Some clones in this sample may be carry-over from other donors' samples. Specimen: memory CD4+ T cells from PBMCs. The subset: CD45RA-negative fraction. The genes are TRBV20-1 and TRBJ2-7, with unresolved D. The CDR3 is CSAEDNYEQYF. CDR3 bases: TGCAGTGCTGAAGACAACTACGAGCAGTACTTC.